The T cell receptor (beta chain) described here comes from a study of blood T cells in healthy people across ages. Study-level points and caveats: Naive T cell percentage strongly correlated with TCR beta diversity. When set beside aged donors, long-lived donors presented more naive CD4+ cells and higher diversity.

Sample-barcoded 5' priming and a J-beta primer mix drove a second PCR of roughly 7 to 11 cycles. Each cDNA molecule received a tag from a template-switch adaptor that had 12 random nucleotides. TCRdb passed the 5' RACE reads through MiXCR, listing each CDR3 protein once. The sample contains hundreds of thousands of distinct CDR3 sequences, more than 55% of which appear only once. This clonotype occurred a few times. Antigen: not known. Germline CDR1 reads SQVTM; CDR2 reads ANQGSEA. CDR3 size: 13 residues. Trimming took 4 bases from V and 11 from J; bases not matched to a gene: 13. The sequence was obtained from a middle-aged man in good health. Sequencing was done on a sample of blood. The V and J genes are TRBV29-1 and TRBJ2-5; 7 bases match TRBD1. The CDR3 coding sequence is TGCAGCGTTGCACGGGACAGATCATGGGAGCAGTACTTC. Translating it yields CSVARDRSWEQYF.